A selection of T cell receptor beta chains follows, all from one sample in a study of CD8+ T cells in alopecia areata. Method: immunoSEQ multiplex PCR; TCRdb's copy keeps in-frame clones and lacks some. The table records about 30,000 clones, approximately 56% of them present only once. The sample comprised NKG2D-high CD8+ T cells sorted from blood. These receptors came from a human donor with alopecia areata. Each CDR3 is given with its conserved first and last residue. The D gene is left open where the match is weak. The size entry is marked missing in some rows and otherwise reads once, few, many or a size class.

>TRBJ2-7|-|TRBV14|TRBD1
TGTGCCAGCAGCCTAGGACAGGGATTTTACGAGCAGTACTTC
CASSLGQGFYEQYF
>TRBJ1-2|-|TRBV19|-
TGTGCCAGTAGTATGGGGACGGTCTATGGCTACACCTTC
CASSMGTVYGYTF
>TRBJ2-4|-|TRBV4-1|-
TGCGCCAGCAGCCAATGGGACACCGGGGGCAAAAACATTCAGTACTTC
CASSQWDTGGKNIQYF
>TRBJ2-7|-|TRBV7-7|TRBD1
TGTGCTAGCAGCCCCGGGACAGGGTATCCCTACGAGCAGTACTTC
CASSPGTGYPYEQYF
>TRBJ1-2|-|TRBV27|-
TGTGCCACCCGGCTGGGGGGCATAGGCTATGGCTACACCTTC
CATRLGGIGYGYTF
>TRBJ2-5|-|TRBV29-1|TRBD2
TGCAGCGTTGAAGATCCGGCGGGGGGGCCGCAGGCCCAGTACTTC
CSVEDPAGGPQAQYF
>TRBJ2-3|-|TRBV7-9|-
TGTGCCAGCAGCTTAGATATAGATACGCAGTATTTT
CASSLDIDTQYF
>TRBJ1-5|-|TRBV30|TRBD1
TGTGCCTGGGGACAGGGAGGCAATCAGCCCCAGCATTTT
CAWGQGGNQPQHF
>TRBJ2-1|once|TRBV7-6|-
TGTGTCAGCAGTCCTGCAGTGGGGGGCAATGAGCAGTTCTTC
CVSSPAVGGNEQFF
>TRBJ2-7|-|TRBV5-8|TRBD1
TGTGCCAGCAGCCCGGGGACAGATCAGTACTTC
CASSPGTDQYF
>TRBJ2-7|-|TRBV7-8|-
TGTGCCAGCAGCCCCCCGCGCCAGGGATTAACCTACGAGCAGTACTTC
CASSPPRQGLTYEQYF
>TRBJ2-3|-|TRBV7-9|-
TGTGCCAGCAGCGGCCCAGCCCAAGATACGCAGTATTTT
CASSGPAQDTQYF
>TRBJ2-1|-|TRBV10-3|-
TGTGCCATCAGTGAGAGGGAGGAGCAGTTCTTC
CAISEREEQFF
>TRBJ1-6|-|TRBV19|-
TGTGCCAGTAGCACCGGGGTTTGGGAAAACAATTCACCCCTCCACTTT
CASSTGVWENNSPLHF
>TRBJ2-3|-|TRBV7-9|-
TGTGCCAGCAGCTTAGCTAGTAGCACAGATACGCAGTATTTT
CASSLASSTDTQYF
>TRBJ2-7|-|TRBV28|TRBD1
TGTGCCAGCAGGCGTCAGGGGGCGCCCTACGAGCAGTACTTC
CASRRQGAPYEQYF
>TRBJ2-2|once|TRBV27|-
TGTGCCAGCAGTTGGGGTACCGGGGAGCTGTTTTTT
CASSWGTGELFF
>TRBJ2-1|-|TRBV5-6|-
TGTGCCAGCAGCTTGGGATACAGTTTCAATGAGCAGTTCTTC
CASSLGYSFNEQFF
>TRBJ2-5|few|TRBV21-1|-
TGTGCCAGCAGGGACAGGGTGAGAGGCCAAGAGACCCAGTACTTC
CASRDRVRGQETQYF
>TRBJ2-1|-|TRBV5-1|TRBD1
TGCGCCAGCAGCCCCCTCTTGGGACAGGGGACTTACAATGAGCAGTTCTTC
CASSPLLGQGTYNEQFF
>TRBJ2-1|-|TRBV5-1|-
TGCGCCAGCAGCTTGGGTCCCCAGGGTGTCAGTGATGAGCAGTTCTTC
CASSLGPQGVSDEQFF
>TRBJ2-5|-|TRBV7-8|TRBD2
TGTGCCAGCAGCTTAGCTTCCGAAGGACTAGTGGGGGAGACCCAGTACTTC
CASSLASEGLVGETQYF
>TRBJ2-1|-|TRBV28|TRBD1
TGTGCCAGCAGTCTCGGGACAGGGAACCTAGGTGAGCAGTTCTTC
CASSLGTGNLGEQFF
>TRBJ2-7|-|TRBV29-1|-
TGCAGCGTTGAAGAGGGGGGATCCTACGAGCAGTACTTC
CSVEEGGSYEQYF
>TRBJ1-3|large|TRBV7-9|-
TGTGCCAGCAGCTTAGCGGCCGGATCCTCTGGAAACACCATATATTTT
CASSLAAGSSGNTIYF
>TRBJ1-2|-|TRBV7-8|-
TGTGCCAGCAGCTTAGGGTTGGGGGGAGATGGCTACACCTTC
CASSLGLGGDGYTF
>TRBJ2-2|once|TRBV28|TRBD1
TGTGCCAGCAGTTCTGACAGGGGGCACAGCACCGGGGAGCTGTTTTTT
CASSSDRGHSTGELFF
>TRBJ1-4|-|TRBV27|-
TGTGCCAGCAGTTTATCGTTTGTTGGTGCGGGCCTGCCTAATGAAAAACTGTTTTTT
CASSLSFVGAGLPNEKLFF
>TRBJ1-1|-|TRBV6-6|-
TGTGCCAGCAGTTACTCAGGGGAAGCTTTCTTT
CASSYSGEAFF
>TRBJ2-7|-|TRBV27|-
TGTGCCAGCAGTCCTGGGGGGGGCGGGTACGAGCAGTACTTC
CASSPGGGGYEQYF
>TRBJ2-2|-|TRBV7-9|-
TGTGCCAGCAGCTTAGTAGGGGCGAACACCGGGGAGCTGTTTTTT
CASSLVGANTGELFF
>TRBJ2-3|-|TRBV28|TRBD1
TGTGCCAGCAGTTCAGTCGGGCAGGGGGTCACAGATACGCAGTATTTT
CASSSVGQGVTDTQYF
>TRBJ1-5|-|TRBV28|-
TGTGCCAGCAGACCACAGGGAGGCCTTCAGCCCCAGCATTTT
CASRPQGGLQPQHF
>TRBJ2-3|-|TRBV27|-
TGTGCCAGCAGTTTACGGACCGATCGGAGGGATACGCAGTATTTT
CASSLRTDRRDTQYF
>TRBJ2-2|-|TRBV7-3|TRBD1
TGTGCCAGCAGCTTGACACAGGGGGCCGGGGAGCTGTTTTTT
CASSLTQGAGELFF
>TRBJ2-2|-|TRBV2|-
TGTGCCAGCGGTTATGAAGGTAGTTCCACCGGGGAGCTGTTTTTT
CASGYEGSSTGELFF
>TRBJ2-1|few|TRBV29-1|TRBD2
TGCAGCGTTGATACCCCTTCCGGGGGGTACTACAATGAGCAGTTCTTC
CSVDTPSGGYYNEQFF
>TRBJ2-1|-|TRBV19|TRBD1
TGTGCCACGACTCCTACGGGACAGAGCCACAATGAGCAGTTCTTC
CATTPTGQSHNEQFF
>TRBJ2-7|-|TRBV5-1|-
TGCGCCAGCAGCTCCCTACCTGACGAGCAGTACTTC
CASSSLPDEQYF
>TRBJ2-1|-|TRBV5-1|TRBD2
TGCGCCAGCAGCTTGGGGTTAGCGGGGGAAGTCAGCTCCTACAATGAGCAGTTCTTC
CASSLGLAGEVSSYNEQFF
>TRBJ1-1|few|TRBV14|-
TGTGCCAGCAGCCAAGGGGGTGCAGGGCTGGAGTACACTGAAGCTTTCTTT
CASSQGGAGLEYTEAFF
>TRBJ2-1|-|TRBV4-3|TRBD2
TGCGCCAGCAGCCTTGATTCGGCTAGCGGAATCGATGAGCAGTTCTTC
CASSLDSASGIDEQFF
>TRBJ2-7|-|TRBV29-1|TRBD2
TGCAGCGTTGAAGATAGACTTGGCCTAGCGGTTGGCGAGCAGTACTTC
CSVEDRLGLAVGEQYF